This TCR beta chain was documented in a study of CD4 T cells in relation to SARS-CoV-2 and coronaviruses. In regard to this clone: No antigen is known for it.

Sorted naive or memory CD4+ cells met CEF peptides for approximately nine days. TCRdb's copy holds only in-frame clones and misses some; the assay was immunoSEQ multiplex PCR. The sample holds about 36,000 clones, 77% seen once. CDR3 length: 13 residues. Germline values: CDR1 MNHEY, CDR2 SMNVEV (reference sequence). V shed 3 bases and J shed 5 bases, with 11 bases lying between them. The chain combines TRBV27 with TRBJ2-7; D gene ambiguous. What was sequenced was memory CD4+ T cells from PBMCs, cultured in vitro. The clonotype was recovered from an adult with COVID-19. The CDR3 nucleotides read TGTGCCAGCAGTTTCTCTGCAAGGGACGAGCAGTACTTC. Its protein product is CASSFSARDEQYF.